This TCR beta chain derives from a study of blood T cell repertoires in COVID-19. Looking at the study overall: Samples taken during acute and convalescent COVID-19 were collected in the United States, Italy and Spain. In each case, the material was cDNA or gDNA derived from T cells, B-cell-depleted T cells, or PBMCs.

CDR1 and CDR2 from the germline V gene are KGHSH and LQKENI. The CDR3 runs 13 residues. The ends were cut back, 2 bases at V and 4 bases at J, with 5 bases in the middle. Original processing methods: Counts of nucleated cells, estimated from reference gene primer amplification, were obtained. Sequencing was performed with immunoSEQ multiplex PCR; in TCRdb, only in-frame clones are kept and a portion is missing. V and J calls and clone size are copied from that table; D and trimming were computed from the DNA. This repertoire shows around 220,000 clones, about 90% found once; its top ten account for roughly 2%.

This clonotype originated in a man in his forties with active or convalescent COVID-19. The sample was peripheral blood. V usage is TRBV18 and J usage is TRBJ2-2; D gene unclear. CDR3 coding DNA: TGTGCCAGCTCACCAACTTCCACCGGGGAGCTGTTTTTT. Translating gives CASSPTSTGELFF.